Described below is a single T cell receptor beta chain sequence and its context. These data are taken from a study of T cells after posttransplantation cyclophosphamide. Assay used: immunoSEQ multiplex PCR; TCRdb lists only in-frame clones, some missing. The table records some 2,500 clones, roughly four fifths of them present only once. Germline CDR1 is MDHEN and CDR2 is SYDVKM. The V and J ends lost 2 bases and 3 bases respectively, with 7 bases between them. CDR3 length: 13 amino acids. Source material: PBMCs. The chain recombines TRBV28 with TRBJ1-2; no clear D gene. This clonotype originated in a man aged 25 to 40 with a blood cancer, CMV-positive, and with a related stem cell donor. The CDR3 region has the DNA TGTGCCAGCAGTTTACTCGGAGACTATGGCTACACCTTC. Residues: CASSLLGDYGYTF.